Following are 26 T cell receptor beta chains from one sample sequenced in a study of T cells in Graves' hyperthyroidism and ophthalmopathy. Template material for amplifying TCR beta CDR3 regions consisted of RNA transcripts. When the TCR CDR3 underwent first-round RT-PCR, the HTBI primer set was used. TCRdb fed the multiplex PCR reads into MiXCR, producing one record per CDR3 protein. The table has about 250,000 distinct CDR3 sequences, around 24% seen once; the top ten hold roughly 35%. The sequenced sample was blood. Source of these receptors: a woman aged 35 to 49 with Graves' ophthalmopathy.

This clonotype was counted many times. This chain links TRBV5-5 with TRBJ2-5; a possible D gene is TRBD2 (5 bases). The germline CDR1 and CDR2 sequences are SGHKS and YYEKEE (reference sequence). V was trimmed by 7 bases and J by 1 base, leaving 23 bases between them. This CDR3 contains 17 residues. The CDR3 nucleotides are TGTGCCAGCGAAGGATATGCGGGCAGATATAGCCAAGAGACCCAGTACTTC. Protein product: CASEGYAGRYSQETQYF.

The chain uses TRBV6-2 or TRBV6-3 and TRBJ1-2; 10 bases fit TRBD1. CDR3 length: 12 amino acids. Germline V gives CDR1 MNHEY, CDR2 SVGEGT. V lost 8 bases to trimming and J lost 6 bases; unmatched junction nucleotides: 3. The CDR3: CASGTGANGYTF. The CDR3 coding sequence is TGTGCCAGCGGGACAGGGGCGAATGGCTACACCTTC.

The chain carries TRBV7-8 and TRBJ2-7; D remains unclear. The V and J ends lost 1 base and 2 bases respectively, with 15 bases between them. The CDR3 sequence is 16 residues long. Germline V gene data show CDR1 as SGHVS and CDR2 as FQNEAQ. The CDR3 sequence: CASSLGIRAATYEQYF. CDR3 DNA sequence: TGTGCCAGCAGCTTAGGGATTAGGGCAGCCACCTACGAGCAGTACTTC.

The chain employs TRBV4-1 and TRBJ2-5, with 13 bases fitting TRBD2. This CDR3 is built from 17 residues. Germline loops: CDR1 MGHRA, CDR2 YSYEKL. V gave up 1 base and J gave up 7 bases; unmatched junction bases: 9. CDR3 amino acids: CASSQGLAGGSLGTQYF. The DNA for the CDR3 is TGCGCCAGCAGCCAAGGACTAGCGGGAGGATCTTTGGGGACCCAGTACTTC.

This clonotype was counted many times. The gene calls are TRBV19 and TRBJ1-1, with TRBD1 matching over 7 bases. Germline trimming cut 8 bases from V and 5 bases from J; bases unmatched to any gene: 5. This CDR3 comprises 12 residues. The germline CDR1 and CDR2 sequences are LNHDA and SQIVND (reference sequence). CDR3 residues: CASLTGQTEAFF. CDR3 DNA sequence: TGTGCCAGTTTGACAGGGCAAACTGAAGCTTTCTTT.

As for this clonotype: Sequence at one end of the junction differs from germline and may be a read error. This sequence joins TRBV6-1 and TRBJ2-1; 16 nucleotides line up with TRBD2. Looked up from germline, CDR1 is MNHNS and CDR2 is SASEGT. This CDR3 has 15 residues. CDR3 protein: CASSEGLAGGWEQSF. Written as DNA, the CDR3 is TGTGCCAGCAGTGAGGGACTAGCGGGGGGGTGGGAGCAGTCCTTC.

This clonotype was counted at least ten times. The V call is TRBV20-1, the J call TRBJ1-1; 7 positions match TRBD1. The CDR3 runs to 14 residues. The V gene's germline CDR1 is DFQATT and CDR2 SNEGSKA (reference sequence). With 5 bases clipped from V and 0 bases from J, the junction kept 6 bases outside the gene matches. The chain's CDR3 is CSAWDSILNTEAFF. The CDR3 nucleotides read TGCAGTGCTTGGGACAGTATCCTGAACACTGAAGCTTTCTTT.

There are many counts of this clonotype. J is TRBJ2-7 and V is TRBV20-1; D unresolved. The germline V gene encodes CDR1 DFQATT and CDR2 SNEGSKA (reference sequence). Deletions cut 3 bases from V and 0 bases from J, with 9 bases between. This CDR3 spans 13 amino acids. The CDR3 region has the DNA TGCAGTGCTAGTCAACAGATCTCCTACGAGCAGTACTTC. Translation: CSASQQISYEQYF.

At least ten counts were recorded for this clonotype. The chain is built from TRBV12-3 or TRBV12-4 and TRBJ2-7, with 10 bases fitting TRBD2. This CDR3 spans 15 amino acids. V was pared by 0 bases and J by 5 bases, with 4 bases of the junction left unmatched. The CDR3 protein is CASSLAPSGSNEQYF. The DNA for the CDR3 is TGTGCCAGCAGTTTAGCCCCTAGCGGGAGTAACGAGCAGTACTTC.

This clonotype has at least ten counts. This sequence may be a read error, since a much larger clone differs from it by one base. The rearrangement uses TRBV5-1 and TRBJ2-7; tentative D call: TRBD1 (5 bases). This CDR3 is 14 amino acids long. CDR1 is SGHRS, CDR2 YFSETQ, per germline. The CDR3 DNA is TGCGCCAGCAGCTTGAATCCAGGGCGCGACGAGCAGTGCTTC. Its protein product is CASSLNPGRDEQCF.

This clonotype was seen repeatedly, ten times or more. V usage is TRBV20-1 and J usage is TRBJ2-5, with 7 bases lining up with TRBD2. The junction had 11 bases not matched to a gene; V was cut back by 4 bases and J by 6 bases. The CDR3 covers 14 residues. Germline V gives CDR1 DFQATT, CDR2 SNEGSKA (reference sequence). The CDR3 DNA reads TGCAGTGCTAACCTAGCGGAACGCCAGAAGACCCAGTACTTC. Encoded protein: CSANLAERQKTQYF.

V and J are TRBV12-3 or TRBV12-4 and TRBJ2-5, with 9 bases fitting TRBD1. The CDR3 totals 16 residues. After removal of 6 bases from V and 4 bases from J, the junction contained 12 bases not matched to a gene. Here the CDR3 DNA reads TGTGCCAGCAGCTTCTCGTCGGGACAGGGAGGAGAGACCCAGTACTTC. Translation gives CASSFSSGQGGETQYF.

This clonotype was seen at least ten times. The genes are TRBV5-6 and TRBJ2-2; D perhaps matches TRBD2 (5 bases). This CDR3 is built from 14 residues. Trimming cost V 5 bases and J 1 base, with 9 bases left between them. Germline V gene lookup returns CDR1 SGHDT and CDR2 YYEEEE. As DNA, the CDR3 is TGTGCCAGCAGTCGCGGGCGGAACACCGGGGAGCTGTTTTTT. This gives the protein CASSRGRNTGELFF. Combining the CDR3 with reference TRBV5-6 and TRBJ2-2 gives the whole variable domain DAGVTQSPTHLIKTRGQQVTLRCSPKSGHDTVSWYQQALGQGPQFIFQYYEEEERQRGNFPDRFSGHQFPNYSSELNVNALLLGDSALYLCASSRGRNTGELFFGEGSRLTVL.

In its sample, this clonotype was seen many times. The CDR3 DNA is TGCAGTGGACTAGCGGGGAACTACGAGCAGTACTTC. As protein: CSGLAGNYEQYF. This chain joins TRBV20-1 and TRBJ2-7, with 11 bases fitting TRBD2. Germline V lookup: CDR1 DFQATT, CDR2 SNEGSKA (reference sequence). Germline trimming cut 7 bases from V and 3 bases from J; bases unmatched to any gene: 2. The CDR3 runs to 12 residues.

This clonotype was seen ten or more times. The V and J genes are TRBV6-1 and TRBJ1-5, with D hard to call. Germline CDR1 reads MNHNS; CDR2 reads SASEGT. Trimming took off 7 bases at V and 3 bases at J, with 13 bases between the two ends. The CDR3 extends over 14 amino acids. Here the CDR3 reads CASTLGVDNQPQHF. The CDR3 region has the DNA TGTGCCAGCACTCTTGGGGTGGACAATCAGCCCCAGCATTTT.

This clonotype was counted many times. This chain connects TRBV28 to TRBJ1-3; 8 positions match TRBD1. Trimming removed 3 bases from V and 4 bases from J; junction bases left unmatched: 8. The germline V gene encodes CDR1 MDHEN and CDR2 SYDVKM. The CDR3 is 16 residues long. The chain's CDR3 is CASSFSAGGAGNTIYF. The CDR3 DNA is TGTGCCAGCAGTTTCTCGGCAGGGGGCGCCGGAAACACCATATATTTT.

In its sample, this clonotype was seen many times. V and J are TRBV27 and TRBJ1-6; D remains unclear. The CDR3 runs to 15 residues. In germline, CDR1 is MNHEY, CDR2 SMNVEV (reference sequence). Trimming cost V 3 bases and J 5 bases, with 11 bases left between them. The CDR3 spells CASSFHRKDNSPLHF. The CDR3 DNA reads as TGTGCCAGCAGTTTTCACCGGAAGGATAATTCACCCCTCCACTTT.

This clonotype was recorded at least ten times. The chain uses TRBV6-1 and TRBJ2-4; perhaps TRBD1 as D (6 bases). The CDR3 extends over 17 amino acids. V lost 4 bases and J 3 bases, leaving 19 bases between the germline ends. Germline CDR1 is MNHNS and CDR2 is SASEGT. The CDR3 region has the DNA TGTGCCAGCAGTGCCGGAAGGGACAAATGGGGCAAAAACATTCAGTACTTC. Amino acid sequence: CASSAGRDKWGKNIQYF.

V gene TRBV11-2 combines with J gene TRBJ2-7; D is unclear. Trimming stripped 0 bases from V and 2 bases from J, with 14 bases between. CDR1 and CDR2 (germline): SGHAT, FQNNGV. The CDR3 extends over 16 amino acids. The CDR3 is CASSLETYKLAYEQYF. The CDR3 DNA follows: TGTGCCAGCAGCTTAGAGACCTACAAATTGGCCTACGAGCAGTACTTC.

This clonotype was found many times. CDR3 protein: CASSPVLRADRAEAFF. CDR3 nucleotide sequence: TGTGCCAGCAGCCCAGTACTCCGGGCCGACAGGGCTGAAGCTTTCTTT. This sequence joins TRBV9 and TRBJ1-1; 7 bases match TRBD1. From germline, CDR1 is SGDLS and CDR2 YYNGEE. CDR3 length: 16 residues. Trimming cost V 4 bases and J 6 bases; bases outside gene matches: 15. Using reference TRBV9 and TRBJ1-1 for the parts outside the CDR3, the full variable domain is DSGVTQTPKHLITATGQRVTLRCSPRSGDLSVYWYQQSLDQGLQFLIQYYNGEERAKGNILERFSAQQFPDLHSELNLSSLELGDSALYFCASSPVLRADRAEAFFGQGTRLTVV.

The J gene is TRBJ1-2, the V gene TRBV6-1; D is uncertain. Germline lookup yields CDR1 MNHNS and CDR2 SASEGT. V lost 5 bases, J lost 5 bases, and 12 bases lay in between. The length of the CDR3 is 13 residues. The CDR3 sequence: CASSHQDHYGYTF. The CDR3 coding sequence is TGTGCCAGCAGTCATCAGGATCATTATGGCTACACCTTC.

Turning to this clonotype: Compared with germline, one end of the junction differs, possibly owing to a read error. The genes are TRBV7-9 and TRBJ2-5; 7 bases line up with TRBD1. The CDR3 loop spans 13 amino acids. Germline CDR1 and CDR2: SEHNR and FQNEAQ (reference sequence). CDR3 amino acids: CATSRQGQETQYF. Here the CDR3 DNA reads TGTGCCACCAGCAGACAGGGACAAGAGACCCAGTACTTC.

This clonotype showed up many times. No conserved phenylalanine or tryptophan is present at the end of the CDR3, so a read error is the likely explanation. The gene calls are TRBV7-9 and TRBJ1-1; D is undetermined. The CDR3 spans 15 residues. Trimming stripped 2 bases from V and 3 bases from J, with 13 bases between. CDR1 is SEHNR and CDR2 is FQNEAQ in the germline V gene (reference sequence). The CDR3 DNA reads as TGTGCCAGCAGCTTATTAGGTGACGGGGACACTGAAGCTTTCCTT. Translated: CASSLLGDGDTEAFL.

This clonotype was seen at least ten times. This chain connects TRBV12-3 or TRBV12-4 to TRBJ2-5, with 11 positions matching TRBD2. Losses at the gene ends were 4 bases for V and 1 base for J; bases not matched to a gene: 2. The CDR3 covers 15 residues. The CDR3 spells CASSYGTSGQETQYF. CDR3 DNA: TGTGCCAGCAGTTACGGGACTAGCGGCCAAGAGACCCAGTACTTC.

This clonotype was counted many times. The gene calls are TRBV6-1 and TRBJ2-6; unclear D gene. With 6 bases removed from V and 0 bases from J, the gap between germline ends came to 6 bases. CDR1 and CDR2 from the germline V gene are MNHNS and SASEGT. The CDR3 is 14 amino acids. CDR3 coding DNA: TGTGCCAGCAGCCTCCTCTCTGGGGCCAACGTCCTGACTTTC. It specifies CASSLLSGANVLTF.

The chain is built from TRBV19 and TRBJ2-2; 10 bases match TRBD1. Looked up from germline, CDR1 is LNHDA and CDR2 is SQIVND (reference sequence). This CDR3 is 14 amino acids long. V shed 9 bases, J shed 5 bases, and the junction held 6 bases outside the gene matches. The CDR3 sequence is CASGDRGSTGELFF. Here the CDR3 DNA reads TGTGCCAGCGGGGACAGGGGTTCGACCGGGGAGCTGTTTTTT.